This T cell receptor (beta chain) originates from a study of T cell repertoires in cytomegalovirus infection (dated by TCRdb to 2018 to 2020). About the full investigation: The peptide stimulations were aimed at well-studied HLA-B-restricted epitopes as well as recently identified HLA-C-restricted CMV epitopes, whose presentation resists viral immunomodulation. Because public TCR beta signatures pointed to carriage of CMV infection together with the matching HLA type, the HLA type of each donor mattered for the analysis.

This specimen's treatment or condition label, per the study, means: in vitro stimulation with specific CMV peptide epitopes to enrich CMV-specific T cells. Instrument on record: Illumina HiSeq 1500. TCRdb redid the processing of the public reads, applying fastp at Q25 and MiXCR, and retained in-frame beta chains. Under each unique CDR3 protein, matching rows form one entry showing the most common genes and DNA. For this sample there are 350,000 to 400,000 distinct CDR3 sequences; roughly 34% appear just once. Roughly 14% of the sample goes to the ten largest clones. The CDR1 and CDR2 encoded by the germline V gene (reference sequence) are LNHDA and SQIVND. There are 16 amino acids in the CDR3, from cysteine to phenylalanine inclusive. This entry keeps only the CDR3 DNA: 48 bases, framed from base 1. The junction shows trimming of 5 bases on V and 0 bases on J, plus 14 bases between the germline ends.

The paper as a whole reports these results and caveats: The ex vivo response was dominated by HLA-C-restricted CMV-specific TCR beta clonotypes, which also provided the single most frequent clonotype in two of eight donors. In both this cohort and an independent roughly 400-donor cohort, the cumulative frequency of public TCR beta family members distinguished carriers of CMV infection plus the relevant HLA type.

About this clonotype itself: What this receptor recognizes is not known. Nothing much larger sits one base from this clone, and base qualities are not available.

The rearrangement joined TRBV19 to TRBJ2-1, with the D gene too uncertain to name. Sample: cultured PBMCs, taken from culture after CMV antigen stimulation. The source is a human donor in good health (CMV status not recorded). Some clones in this sample may be carry-over from other donors' samples. The sequence in DNA is TGTGCCAGTAGTGACCTACGGGCGCACTCCTACAATGAGCAGTTCTTC. Its amino acids are CASSDLRAHSYNEQFF.